A selection of T cell receptor beta chains follows, all from one sample in a study of naive and memory T cell subsets. One entry per CDR3 protein results from TCRdb running MiXCR on the UMI-ligation and nested PCR reads. The sample consists of tens of thousands of distinct CDR3 sequences, about 9.9% of them appearing once. Sample: naive CD8+ T cells from blood. These receptors were collected from a human donor in good health. The CDR3 runs from the conserved cysteine through the conserved F or W. D genes are given only for firm matches. Size is omitted from some rows. Given values are once, few, many or a class for expanded clones.

CDR3aa: CSVTEREARGKTQYF; CDR3nt: TGCAGCGTTACGGAGCGGGAGGCCCGGGGGAAGACCCAGTACTTC; v_gene: TRBV29-1; abundance: .; j_gene: TRBJ2-5; d_gene: TRBD2
CDR3aa: CASSVGDRGTEAFF; CDR3nt: TGTGCCAGCAGCGTAGGGGACAGAGGCACTGAAGCTTTCTTT; v_gene: TRBV9; abundance: many; j_gene: TRBJ1-1; d_gene: TRBD1
CDR3aa: CASSPPTGNTEAFF; CDR3nt: TGTGCCAGCAGCCCCCCAACGGGGAACACTGAAGCTTTCTTT; v_gene: TRBV9; abundance: .; j_gene: TRBJ1-1; d_gene: .
CDR3aa: CASSPRGSGVHYNEQFF; CDR3nt: TGTGCCAGCAGTCCCCGGGGTAGCGGGGTACACTACAATGAGCAGTTCTTC; v_gene: TRBV7-8; abundance: .; j_gene: TRBJ2-1; d_gene: TRBD2
CDR3aa: CASSPTTDDEQFF; CDR3nt: TGTGCCAGCAGCCCAACGACGGACGATGAGCAGTTCTTC; v_gene: TRBV5-6; abundance: .; j_gene: TRBJ2-1; d_gene: .
CDR3aa: CASSLVLSGDTQYF; CDR3nt: TGTGCCAGCAGCTTAGTGCTCTCAGGGGATACGCAGTATTTT; v_gene: TRBV7-8; abundance: .; j_gene: TRBJ2-3; d_gene: .
CDR3aa: CASSEGGVATNEKLFF; CDR3nt: TGTGCCAGCAGCGAGGGCGGGGTGGCAACTAATGAAAAACTGTTTTTT; v_gene: TRBV5-6; abundance: .; j_gene: TRBJ1-4; d_gene: .
CDR3aa: CASSLAAGNNQPQHF; CDR3nt: TGTGCCAGCAGTTTAGCTGCGGGAAACAATCAGCCCCAGCATTTT; v_gene: TRBV12-3/TRBV12-4; abundance: .; j_gene: TRBJ1-5; d_gene: .
CDR3aa: CATSDFGRGLETQYF; CDR3nt: TGTGCCACCAGTGATTTCGGCAGGGGATTGGAGACCCAGTACTTC; v_gene: TRBV24-1; abundance: few; j_gene: TRBJ2-5; d_gene: .
CDR3aa: CASSGRAADTQYF; CDR3nt: TGCGCCAGCAGCGGGAGGGCCGCAGATACGCAGTATTTT; v_gene: TRBV5-1; abundance: few; j_gene: TRBJ2-3; d_gene: TRBD2
CDR3aa: CASRGPGQSYEQYF; CDR3nt: TGTGCCAGCAGGGGTCCGGGACAGTCCTACGAGCAGTACTTC; v_gene: TRBV28; abundance: .; j_gene: TRBJ2-7; d_gene: TRBD1
CDR3aa: CATSKGRGYTF; CDR3nt: TGTGCCACCAGCAAGGGACGCGGCTACACCTTC; v_gene: TRBV15; abundance: many; j_gene: TRBJ1-2; d_gene: .
CDR3aa: CASSQDGSGSPYNEQFF; CDR3nt: TGCGCCAGCAGCCAAGATGGTAGCGGGAGCCCCTACAATGAGCAGTTCTTC; v_gene: TRBV4-1; abundance: few; j_gene: TRBJ2-1; d_gene: TRBD2
CDR3aa: CASSLWGVSSHEQYF; CDR3nt: TGTGCCAGCAGCTTGTGGGGGGTATCTAGCCACGAGCAGTACTTC; v_gene: TRBV5-4; abundance: .; j_gene: TRBJ2-7; d_gene: .
CDR3aa: CATSPTRGAGSPLHF; CDR3nt: TGTGCCACCAGCCCAACCAGGGGGGCCGGCTCACCCCTCCACTTT; v_gene: TRBV15; abundance: .; j_gene: TRBJ1-6; d_gene: TRBD1
CDR3aa: CASSQYGAGNTIYF; CDR3nt: TGTGCCAGCAGCCAATACGGGGCTGGAAACACCATATATTTT; v_gene: TRBV14; abundance: many; j_gene: TRBJ1-3; d_gene: .
CDR3aa: CASSLVGGRETQYF; CDR3nt: TGTGCCAGCAGTTTGGTAGGGGGGCGGGAGACCCAGTACTTC; v_gene: TRBV6-6; abundance: few; j_gene: TRBJ2-5; d_gene: .
CDR3aa: CASRPPMGTSNTGELFF; CDR3nt: TGTGCCAGCAGACCACCCATGGGCACGTCGAACACCGGGGAGCTGTTTTTT; v_gene: TRBV12-3/TRBV12-4; abundance: .; j_gene: TRBJ2-2; d_gene: .
CDR3aa: CASSFSDSLSNEQFF; CDR3nt: TGTGCCAGCAGCTTCTCGGACAGTTTGAGTAATGAGCAGTTCTTC; v_gene: TRBV11-3; abundance: few; j_gene: TRBJ2-1; d_gene: .
CDR3aa: CSAPRPPGRHTGELFF; CDR3nt: TGCAGTGCCCCGAGGCCCCCGGGACGACACACCGGGGAGCTGTTTTTT; v_gene: TRBV20-1; abundance: once; j_gene: TRBJ2-2; d_gene: .
CDR3aa: CASSLAREWTQYF; CDR3nt: TGTGCCAGCAGTTTAGCCAGAGAATGGACCCAGTACTTC; v_gene: TRBV27; abundance: few; j_gene: TRBJ2-5; d_gene: .
CDR3aa: CASSPAAGAFEQYF; CDR3nt: TGTGCCAGTAGCCCGGCGGCGGGGGCTTTCGAGCAGTACTTC; v_gene: TRBV19; abundance: few; j_gene: TRBJ2-7; d_gene: .
CDR3aa: CAISELAGGPGEQYF; CDR3nt: TGTGCCATCAGTGAGTTAGCGGGAGGGCCTGGCGAGCAGTACTTC; v_gene: TRBV10-3; abundance: .; j_gene: TRBJ2-7; d_gene: TRBD2
CDR3aa: CASSLTGREETQYF; CDR3nt: TGTGCCAGCAGCTTAACTGGGCGCGAAGAGACCCAGTACTTC; v_gene: TRBV7-3; abundance: few; j_gene: TRBJ2-5; d_gene: .
CDR3aa: CASSPTGGLNQPQHF; CDR3nt: TGTGCCAGCAGCCCGACCGGGGGCCTCAATCAGCCCCAGCATTTT; v_gene: TRBV6-5; abundance: .; j_gene: TRBJ1-5; d_gene: .
CDR3aa: CASSYSGSGRRNEQFF; CDR3nt: TGTGCCAGCAGTTACTCGGGTAGCGGGAGACGGAATGAGCAGTTCTTC; v_gene: TRBV6-5; abundance: many; j_gene: TRBJ2-1; d_gene: TRBD2
CDR3aa: CASSGQSYGYTF; CDR3nt: TGTGCCAGCTCCGGACAGAGCTATGGCTACACCTTC; v_gene: TRBV9; abundance: many; j_gene: TRBJ1-2; d_gene: .
CDR3aa: CASSQEWTCSGANVLTF; CDR3nt: TGTGCCAGCAGCCAAGAATGGACATGCTCTGGGGCCAACGTCCTGACTTTC; v_gene: TRBV3-1; abundance: .; j_gene: TRBJ2-6; d_gene: .
CDR3aa: CASSSPLAGFGDTQYF; CDR3nt: TGTGCCAGCAGCTCCCCGTTAGCGGGGTTTGGAGATACGCAGTATTTT; v_gene: TRBV7-9; abundance: few; j_gene: TRBJ2-3; d_gene: TRBD2
CDR3aa: CAITIAATDTQYF; CDR3nt: TGTGCCATCACCATAGCGGCCACAGATACGCAGTATTTT; v_gene: TRBV10-3; abundance: many; j_gene: TRBJ2-3; d_gene: .
CDR3aa: CASSPGHEQYF; CDR3nt: TGCGCCAGCAGCCCAGGACACGAGCAGTACTTC; v_gene: TRBV5-1; abundance: many; j_gene: TRBJ2-7; d_gene: .
CDR3aa: CASFSPRTDTQYF; CDR3nt: TGTGCCAGCTTTTCTCCCCGCACAGATACGCAGTATTTT; v_gene: TRBV7-8; abundance: .; j_gene: TRBJ2-3; d_gene: .
CDR3aa: CASRRSSGRDTGELFF; CDR3nt: TGTGCCAGCAGACGTTCTAGCGGGAGGGACACCGGGGAGCTGTTTTTT; v_gene: TRBV12-3/TRBV12-4; abundance: few; j_gene: TRBJ2-2; d_gene: TRBD2
CDR3aa: CASSIGTGFFEQYF; CDR3nt: TGTGCCAGCAGCATCGGGACAGGGTTCTTCGAGCAGTACTTC; v_gene: TRBV12-3/TRBV12-4; abundance: many; j_gene: TRBJ2-7; d_gene: TRBD1
CDR3aa: CAISVAVGNNEQFF; CDR3nt: TGTGCCATCAGTGTAGCCGTTGGAAACAATGAGCAGTTCTTC; v_gene: TRBV10-3; abundance: few; j_gene: TRBJ2-1; d_gene: .